The present TCR beta chain was sequenced within a study of shared T cell receptors in the human thymus. Points on this clone: The sample carries other DNA sequences with the same CDR3.

Trimming pared 0 bases from V and 5 bases from J, leaving 5 bases between. CDR1 MNHEY and CDR2 SVGAGI come from the germline V gene. The CDR3 has 13 amino acids. Generated by immunoSEQ multiplex PCR, the TCRdb table keeps only in-frame clones and is missing some. The profile shows about 540,000 clones, approximately 80% of them singletons. The sample also formed part of further work on human thymus T cells. That source notes: Related research has reported that thymic repertoires overlap highly among unrelated individuals.

The genes are TRBV6-5 and TRBJ2-1; a weak D match, TRBD2 (5 bases). The TCR was taken from a boy under two years old with a congenital heart defect. The sample was thymocytes. The CDR3 loop reads CASSYSRDNEQFF. CDR3 bases: TGTGCCAGCAGTTACTCGAGGGACAATGAGCAGTTCTTC.